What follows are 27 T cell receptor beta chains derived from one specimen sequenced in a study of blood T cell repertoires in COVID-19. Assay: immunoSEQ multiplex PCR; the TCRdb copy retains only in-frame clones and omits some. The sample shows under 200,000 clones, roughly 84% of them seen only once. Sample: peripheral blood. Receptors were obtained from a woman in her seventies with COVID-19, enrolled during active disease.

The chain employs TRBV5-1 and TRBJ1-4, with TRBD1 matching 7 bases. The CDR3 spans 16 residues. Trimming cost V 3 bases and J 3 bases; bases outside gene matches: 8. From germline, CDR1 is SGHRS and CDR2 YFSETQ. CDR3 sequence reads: CASSWGDSASNEKLFF. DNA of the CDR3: TGCGCCAGCAGCTGGGGGGACAGTGCTTCTAATGAAAAACTGTTTTTT. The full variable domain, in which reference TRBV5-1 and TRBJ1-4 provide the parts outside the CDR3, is KAGVTQTPRYLIKTRGQQVTLSCSPISGHRSVSWYQQTPGQGLQFLFEYFSETQRNKGNFPGRFSGRQFSNSRSEMNVSTLELGDSALYLCASSWGDSASNEKLFFGSGTQLSVL.

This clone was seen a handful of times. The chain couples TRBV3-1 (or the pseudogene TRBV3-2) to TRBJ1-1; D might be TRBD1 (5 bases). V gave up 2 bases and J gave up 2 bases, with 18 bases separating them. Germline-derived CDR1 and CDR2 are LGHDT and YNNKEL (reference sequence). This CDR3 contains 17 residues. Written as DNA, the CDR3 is TGTGCCAGCAGCCAAAGGACGGGCGGGGGGAAAAACACTGAAGCTTTCTTT. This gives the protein CASSQRTGGGKNTEAFF.

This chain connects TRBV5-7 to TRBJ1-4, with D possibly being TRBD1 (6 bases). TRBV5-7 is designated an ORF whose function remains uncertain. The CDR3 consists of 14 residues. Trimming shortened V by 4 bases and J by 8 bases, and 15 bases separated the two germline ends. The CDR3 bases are TGTGCCAGCAGCCGTAGACAGGACGGAGAAAAACTGTTTTTT. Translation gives CASSRRQDGEKLFF.

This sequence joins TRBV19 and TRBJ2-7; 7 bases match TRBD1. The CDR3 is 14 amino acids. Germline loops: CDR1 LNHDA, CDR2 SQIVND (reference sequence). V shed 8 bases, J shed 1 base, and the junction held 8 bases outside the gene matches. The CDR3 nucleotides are TGTGCCAGTTCACCGGACAGGTCTTCCTACGAGCAGTACTTC. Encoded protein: CASSPDRSSYEQYF.

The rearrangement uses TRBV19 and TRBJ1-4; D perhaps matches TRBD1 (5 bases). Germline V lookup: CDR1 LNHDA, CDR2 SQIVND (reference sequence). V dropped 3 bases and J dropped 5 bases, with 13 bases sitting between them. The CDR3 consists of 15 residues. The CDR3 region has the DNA TGTGCCAGTAGTATGACCGACAGACGGAATGAAAAACTGTTTTTT. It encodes CASSMTDRRNEKLFF.

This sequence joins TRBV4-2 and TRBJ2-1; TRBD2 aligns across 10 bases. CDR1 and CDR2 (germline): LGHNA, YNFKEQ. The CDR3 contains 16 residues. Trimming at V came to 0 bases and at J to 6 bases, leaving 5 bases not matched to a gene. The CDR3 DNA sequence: TGTGCCAGCAGCCAAGAAACTAGCGGGATAGGCAATGAGCAGTTCTTC. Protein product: CASSQETSGIGNEQFF.

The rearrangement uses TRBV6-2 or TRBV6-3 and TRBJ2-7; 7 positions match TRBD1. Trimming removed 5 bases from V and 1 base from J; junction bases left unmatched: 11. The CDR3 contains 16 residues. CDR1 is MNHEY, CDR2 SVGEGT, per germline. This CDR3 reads CASSSRQGMRSYEQYF. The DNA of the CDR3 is TGTGCCAGCAGTAGTAGACAGGGAATGAGGTCCTACGAGCAGTACTTC.

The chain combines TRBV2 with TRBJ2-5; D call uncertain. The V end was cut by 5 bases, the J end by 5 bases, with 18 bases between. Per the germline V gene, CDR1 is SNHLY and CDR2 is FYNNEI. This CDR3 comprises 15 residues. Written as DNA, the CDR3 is TGTGCCAGCAGTCGTACTTTGGCGGCTGGGGAGACCCAGTACTTC. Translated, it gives CASSRTLAAGETQYF.

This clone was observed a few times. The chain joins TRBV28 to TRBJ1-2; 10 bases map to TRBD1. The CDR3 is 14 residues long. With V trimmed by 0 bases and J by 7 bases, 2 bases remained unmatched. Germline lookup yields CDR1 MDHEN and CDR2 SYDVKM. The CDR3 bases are TGTGCCAGCAGTTTATGGACAGGGGGCGGTGGCTACACCTTC. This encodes CASSLWTGGGGYTF.

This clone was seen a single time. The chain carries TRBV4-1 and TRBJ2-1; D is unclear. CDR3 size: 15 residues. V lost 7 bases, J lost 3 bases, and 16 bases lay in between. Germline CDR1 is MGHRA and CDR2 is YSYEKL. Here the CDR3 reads CASTVTDIGYNEQFF. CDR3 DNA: TGCGCCAGCACCGTGACTGATATCGGCTACAATGAGCAGTTCTTC.

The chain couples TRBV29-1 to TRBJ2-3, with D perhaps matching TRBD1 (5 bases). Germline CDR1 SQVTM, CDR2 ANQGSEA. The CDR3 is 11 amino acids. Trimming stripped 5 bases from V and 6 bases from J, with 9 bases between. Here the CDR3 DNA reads TGCAGCGTTTCAGGGCCGGATACGCAGTATTTT. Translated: CSVSGPDTQYF.

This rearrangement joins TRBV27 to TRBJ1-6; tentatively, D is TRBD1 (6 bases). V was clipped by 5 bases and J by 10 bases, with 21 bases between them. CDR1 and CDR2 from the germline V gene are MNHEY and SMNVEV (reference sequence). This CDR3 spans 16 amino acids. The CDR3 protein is CASSGMGGLTASPLHF. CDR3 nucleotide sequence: TGTGCCAGCAGTGGGATGGGGGGGCTCACGGCATCACCCCTCCACTTT.

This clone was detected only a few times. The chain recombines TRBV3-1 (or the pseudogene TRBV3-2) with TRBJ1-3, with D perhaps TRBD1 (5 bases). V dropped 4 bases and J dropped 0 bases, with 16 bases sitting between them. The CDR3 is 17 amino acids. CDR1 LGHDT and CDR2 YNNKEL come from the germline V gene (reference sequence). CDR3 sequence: CASSPVATAFSGNTIYF. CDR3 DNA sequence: TGTGCCAGCAGCCCTGTTGCGACAGCATTCTCTGGAAACACCATATATTTT.

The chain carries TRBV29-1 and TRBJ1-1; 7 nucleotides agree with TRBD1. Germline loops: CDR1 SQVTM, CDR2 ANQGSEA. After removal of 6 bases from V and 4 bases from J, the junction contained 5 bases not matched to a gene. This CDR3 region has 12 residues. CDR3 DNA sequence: TGCAGCGTCCTAGGGGGCGGCACTGAAGCTTTCTTT. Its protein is CSVLGGGTEAFF.

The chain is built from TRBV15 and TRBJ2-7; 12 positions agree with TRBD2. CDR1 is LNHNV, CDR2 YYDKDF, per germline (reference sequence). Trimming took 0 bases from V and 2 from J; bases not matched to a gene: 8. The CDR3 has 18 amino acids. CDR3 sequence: CATSRDPGASGRAYEQYF. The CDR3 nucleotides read TGTGCCACCAGCAGAGATCCCGGTGCTAGCGGGAGGGCCTACGAGCAGTACTTC.

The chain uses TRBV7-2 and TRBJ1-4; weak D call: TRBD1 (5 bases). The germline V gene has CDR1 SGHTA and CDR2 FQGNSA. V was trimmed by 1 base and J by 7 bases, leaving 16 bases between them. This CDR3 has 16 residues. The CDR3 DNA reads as TGTGCCAGCAGCTTAGAGGGGCAAACACCGAGTGAAAAACTGTTTTTT. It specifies CASSLEGQTPSEKLFF.

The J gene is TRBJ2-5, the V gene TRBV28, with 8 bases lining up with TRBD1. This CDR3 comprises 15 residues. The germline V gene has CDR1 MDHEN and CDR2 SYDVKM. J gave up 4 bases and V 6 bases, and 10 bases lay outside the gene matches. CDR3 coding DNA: TGTGCCAGCAGCCCCCTTGGACAGGGAAGAGAGACCCAGTACTTC. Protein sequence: CASSPLGQGRETQYF.

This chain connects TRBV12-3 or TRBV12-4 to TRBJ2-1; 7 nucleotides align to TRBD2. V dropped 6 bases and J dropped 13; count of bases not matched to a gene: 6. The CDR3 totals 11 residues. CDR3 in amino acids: CASSFSGPQFF. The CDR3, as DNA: TGTGCCAGCAGCTTTAGCGGGCCCCAGTTCTTC.

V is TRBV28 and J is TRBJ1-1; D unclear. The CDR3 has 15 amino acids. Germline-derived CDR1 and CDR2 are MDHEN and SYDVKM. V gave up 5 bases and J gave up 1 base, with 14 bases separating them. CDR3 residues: CASSPHDGRNTEAFF. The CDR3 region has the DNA TGTGCCAGCAGTCCCCACGACGGGAGGAACACTGAAGCTTTCTTT.

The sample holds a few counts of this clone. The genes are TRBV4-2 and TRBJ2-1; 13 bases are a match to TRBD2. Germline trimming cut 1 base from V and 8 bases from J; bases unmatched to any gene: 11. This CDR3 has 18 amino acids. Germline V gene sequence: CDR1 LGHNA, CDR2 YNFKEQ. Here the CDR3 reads CASSQGRTSGGLVDEQFF. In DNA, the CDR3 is TGTGCCAGCAGCCAAGGCCGGACTAGCGGGGGCCTGGTCGATGAGCAGTTCTTC.

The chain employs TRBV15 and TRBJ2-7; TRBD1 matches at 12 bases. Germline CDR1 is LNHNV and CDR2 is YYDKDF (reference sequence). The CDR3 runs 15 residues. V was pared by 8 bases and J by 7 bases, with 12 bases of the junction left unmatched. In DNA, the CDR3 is TGTGCCACCTCCTTCGGGGGACAGGGGGCGAGGGAGCAGTACTTC. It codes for CATSFGGQGAREQYF. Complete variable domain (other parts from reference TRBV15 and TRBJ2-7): DAMVIQNPRYQVTQFGKPVTLSCSQTLNHNVMYWYQQKSSQAPKLLFHYYDKDFNNEADTPDNFQSRRPNTSFCFLDIRSPGLGDTAMYLCATSFGGQGAREQYFGPGTRLTVT.

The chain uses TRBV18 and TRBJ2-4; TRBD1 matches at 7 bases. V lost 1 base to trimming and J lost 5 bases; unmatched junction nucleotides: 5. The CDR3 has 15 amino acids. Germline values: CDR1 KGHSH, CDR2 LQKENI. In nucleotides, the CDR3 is TGTGCCAGCTCACCACTTCAGGGGGTTCAAAACATTCAGTACTTC. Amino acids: CASSPLQGVQNIQYF. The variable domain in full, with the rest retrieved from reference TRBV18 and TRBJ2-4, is NAGVMQNPRHLVRRRGQEARLRCSPMKGHSHVYWYRQLPEEGLKFMVYLQKENIIDESGMPKERFSAEFPKEGPSILRIQQVVRGDSAAYFCASSPLQGVQNIQYFGAGTRLSVL.

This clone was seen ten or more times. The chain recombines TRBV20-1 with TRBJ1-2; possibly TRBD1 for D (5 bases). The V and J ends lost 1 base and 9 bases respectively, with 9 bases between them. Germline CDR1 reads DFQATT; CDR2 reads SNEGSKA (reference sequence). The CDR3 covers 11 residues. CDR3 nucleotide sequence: TGCAGTGCTAGAGCACAGGCAAGCTACACCTTC. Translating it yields CSARAQASYTF.

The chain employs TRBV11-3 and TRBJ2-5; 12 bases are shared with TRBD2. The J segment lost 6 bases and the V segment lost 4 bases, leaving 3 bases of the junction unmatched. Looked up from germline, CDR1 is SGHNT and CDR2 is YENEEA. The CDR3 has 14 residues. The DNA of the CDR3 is TGTGCCAGCAGCTCGACTAGCGGGAGCAAGACCCAGTACTTC. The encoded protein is CASSSTSGSKTQYF. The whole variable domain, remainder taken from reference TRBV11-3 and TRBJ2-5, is EAGVVQSPRYKIIEKKQPVAFWCNPISGHNTLYWYLQNLGQGPELLIRYENEEAVDDSQLPKDRFSAERLKGVDSTLKIQPAELGDSAVYLCASSSTSGSKTQYFGPGTRLLVL.

This CDR3 is CASSLVLAGGPGRGAFF. CDR3 bases: TGTGCCAGCAGCTTAGTCCTAGCCGGTGGGCCAGGAAGAGGAGCTTTCTTT. The chain links TRBV11-2 to TRBJ1-1; D is unresolved. Trimming removed 1 base from V and 10 bases from J, with 25 bases in between. This CDR3 is built from 17 residues. CDR1 is SGHAT and CDR2 is FQNNGV in the germline V gene.

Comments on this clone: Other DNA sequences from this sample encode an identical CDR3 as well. CDR3 amino acids: CASSLRDRDSPLHF. The CDR3 DNA sequence: TGTGCCAGCAGTTTGCGAGACAGAGATTCACCCCTCCACTTT. The chain employs TRBV2 and TRBJ1-6, with D possibly being TRBD1 (5 bases). The CDR3 totals 14 residues. V dropped 5 bases and J dropped 8 bases, with 13 bases sitting between them. CDR1 SNHLY and CDR2 FYNNEI come from the germline V gene. The full variable domain, completed using reference TRBV2 and TRBJ1-6, is EPEVTQTPSHQVTQMGQEVILRCVPISNHLYFYWYRQILGQKVEFLVSFYNNEISEKSEIFDDQFSVERPDGSNFTLKIRSTKLEDSAMYFCASSLRDRDSPLHFGNGTRLTVT.

CDR3 region: CASSQFQGVTNEKLFF. In DNA, the CDR3 is TGTGCCAGCAGCCAATTCCAGGGGGTAACTAATGAAAAACTGTTTTTT. The chain recombines TRBV14 with TRBJ1-4, with 7 bases aligning to TRBD1. The length of the CDR3 is 16 residues. V trimming: 2 bases; J trimming: 1 base; junction bases outside the gene matches: 4. Germline values: CDR1 SGHDN, CDR2 FVKESK.